The clone carrying this TCR beta chain appeared once. Original data processing: Reference gene primer amplification gave nucleated cell count estimates. Profiled with immunoSEQ multiplex PCR; TCRdb holds only in-frame clones, not every one. V, J and clone size derive from that table, while D and trimming were established from the DNA sequence. The repertoire includes 94,000 or so clones, around 83% of them detected once, and about 25% sits in the top ten. CDR1 and CDR2 from the germline V gene are LNHDA and SQIVND (reference sequence). Losses at the gene ends were 6 bases for V and 4 bases for J; bases not matched to a gene: 0. This CDR3 has 13 residues. The sample comes from a study of blood T cell repertoires in COVID-19. Study details: Samples came from the United States, Italy and Spain, spanning acute and convalescent COVID-19.

The sequence was collected from a man between 60 and 75 years old with acute or convalescent COVID-19. This chain connects TRBV19 to TRBJ2-3, with TRBD2 matching 11 bases. The sequenced material came from peripheral blood. CDR3 amino acids: CASRTSGADTQYF. The CDR3 DNA follows: TGTGCCAGTAGGACTAGCGGGGCAGATACGCAGTATTTT.